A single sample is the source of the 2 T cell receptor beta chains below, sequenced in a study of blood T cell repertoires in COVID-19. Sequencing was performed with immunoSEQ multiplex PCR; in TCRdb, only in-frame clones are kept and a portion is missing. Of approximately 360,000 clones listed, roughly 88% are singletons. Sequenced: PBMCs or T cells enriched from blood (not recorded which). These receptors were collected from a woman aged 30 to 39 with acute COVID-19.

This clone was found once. The CDR3 sequence is CASREQGLNTEAFF. The CDR3 DNA reads TGTGCCAGCCGAGAGCAGGGTCTGAACACTGAAGCTTTCTTT. The chain carries TRBV7-6 and TRBJ1-1; weak D call: TRBD1 (5 bases). Per the germline V gene, CDR1 is SGHVS and CDR2 is FNYEAQ. The CDR3 consists of 14 residues. V was clipped by 8 bases and J by 0 bases, with 13 bases between them.

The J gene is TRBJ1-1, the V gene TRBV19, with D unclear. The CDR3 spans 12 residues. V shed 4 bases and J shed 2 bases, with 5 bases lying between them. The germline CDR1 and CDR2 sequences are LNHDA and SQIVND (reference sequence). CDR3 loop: CASSSSNTEAFF. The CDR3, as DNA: TGTGCCAGTAGTAGTAGTAACACTGAAGCTTTCTTT.